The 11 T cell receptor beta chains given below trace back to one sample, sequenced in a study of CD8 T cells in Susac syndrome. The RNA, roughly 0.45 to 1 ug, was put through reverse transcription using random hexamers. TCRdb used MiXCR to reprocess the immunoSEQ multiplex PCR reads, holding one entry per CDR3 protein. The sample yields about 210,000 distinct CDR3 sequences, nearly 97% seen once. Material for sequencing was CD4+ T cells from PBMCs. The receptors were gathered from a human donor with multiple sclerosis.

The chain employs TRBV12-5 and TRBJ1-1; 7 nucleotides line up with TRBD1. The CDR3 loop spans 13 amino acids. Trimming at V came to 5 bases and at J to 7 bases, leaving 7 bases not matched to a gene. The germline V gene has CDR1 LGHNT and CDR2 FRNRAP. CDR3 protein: CASGPGGTDEAFF. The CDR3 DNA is TGTGCTAGTGGTCCGGGAGGGACAGATGAAGCTTTCTTT. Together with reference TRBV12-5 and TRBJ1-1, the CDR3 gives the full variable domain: DARVTQTPRHKVTEMGQEVTMRCQPILGHNTVFWYRQTMMQGLELLAYFRNRAPLDDSGMPKDRFSAEMPDATLATLKIQPSEPRDSAVYFCASGPGGTDEAFFGQGTRLTVV.

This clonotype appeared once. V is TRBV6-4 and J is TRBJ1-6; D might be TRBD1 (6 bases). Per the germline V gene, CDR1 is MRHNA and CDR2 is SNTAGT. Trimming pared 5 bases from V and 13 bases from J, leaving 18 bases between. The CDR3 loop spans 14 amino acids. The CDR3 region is CASSSTGVGAPLHF. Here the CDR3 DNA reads TGTGCCAGCAGTTCGACAGGAGTCGGGGCGCCCCTCCACTTT.

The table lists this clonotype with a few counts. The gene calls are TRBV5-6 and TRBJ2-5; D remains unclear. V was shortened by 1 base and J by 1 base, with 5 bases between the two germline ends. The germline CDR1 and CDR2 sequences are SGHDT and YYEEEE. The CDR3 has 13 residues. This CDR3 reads CASSLYSQETQYF. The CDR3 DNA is TGTGCCAGCAGCTTGTACAGCCAAGAGACCCAGTACTTC.

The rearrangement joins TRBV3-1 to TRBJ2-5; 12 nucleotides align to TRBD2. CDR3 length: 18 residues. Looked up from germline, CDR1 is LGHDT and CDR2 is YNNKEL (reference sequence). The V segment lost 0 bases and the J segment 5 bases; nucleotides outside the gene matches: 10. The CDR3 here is CASSQDLAGGPIAETQYF. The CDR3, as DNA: TGTGCCAGCAGCCAAGATCTAGCGGGAGGGCCAATAGCGGAGACCCAGTACTTC.

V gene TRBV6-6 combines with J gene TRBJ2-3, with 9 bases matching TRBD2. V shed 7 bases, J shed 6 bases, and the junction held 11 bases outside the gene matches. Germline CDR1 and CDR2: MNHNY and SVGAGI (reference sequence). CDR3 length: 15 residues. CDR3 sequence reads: CASTPGLAGGDTQYF. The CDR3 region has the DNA TGTGCCAGCACACCTGGTTTGGCGGGAGGGGATACGCAGTATTTT.

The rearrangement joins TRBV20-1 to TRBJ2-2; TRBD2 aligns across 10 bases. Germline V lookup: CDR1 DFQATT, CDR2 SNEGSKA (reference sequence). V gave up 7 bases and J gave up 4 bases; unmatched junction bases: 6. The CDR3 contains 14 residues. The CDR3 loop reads CSVDSGRATGELFF. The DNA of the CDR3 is TGCAGTGTGGACAGCGGGAGGGCCACCGGGGAGCTGTTTTTT.

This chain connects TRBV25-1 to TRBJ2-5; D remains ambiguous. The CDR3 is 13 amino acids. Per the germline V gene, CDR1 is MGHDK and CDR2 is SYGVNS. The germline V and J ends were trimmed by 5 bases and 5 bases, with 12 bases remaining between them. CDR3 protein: CASSHPATETQYF. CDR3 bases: TGTGCCAGCAGTCACCCCGCGACGGAGACCCAGTACTTC.

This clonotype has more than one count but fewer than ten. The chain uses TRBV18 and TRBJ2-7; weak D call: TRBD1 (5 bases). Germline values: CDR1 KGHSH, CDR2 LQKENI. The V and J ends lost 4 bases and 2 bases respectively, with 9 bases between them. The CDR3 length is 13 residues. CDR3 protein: CASSLSGTYEQYF. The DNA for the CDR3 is TGTGCCAGCTCACTCTCAGGGACCTACGAGCAGTACTTC.

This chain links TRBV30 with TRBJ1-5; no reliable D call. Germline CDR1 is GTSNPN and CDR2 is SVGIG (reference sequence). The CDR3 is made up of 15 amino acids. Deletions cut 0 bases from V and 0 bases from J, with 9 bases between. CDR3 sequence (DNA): TGTGCCTGGAGTGTAGATTGGAATAGCAATCAGCCCCAGCATTTT. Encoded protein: CAWSVDWNSNQPQHF. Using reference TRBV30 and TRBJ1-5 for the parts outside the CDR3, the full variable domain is SQTIHQWPATLVQPVGSPLSLECTVEGTSNPNLYWYRQAAGRGLQLLFYSVGIGQISSEVPQNLSASRPQDRQFILSSKKLLLSDSGFYLCAWSVDWNSNQPQHFGDGTRLSIL.

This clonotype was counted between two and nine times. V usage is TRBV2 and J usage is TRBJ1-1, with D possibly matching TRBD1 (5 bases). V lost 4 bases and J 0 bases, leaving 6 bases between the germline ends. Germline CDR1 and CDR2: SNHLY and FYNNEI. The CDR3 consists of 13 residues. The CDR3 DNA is TGTGCCAGCAGTGTGGGGGTGAACACTGAAGCTTTCTTT. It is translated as CASSVGVNTEAFF.

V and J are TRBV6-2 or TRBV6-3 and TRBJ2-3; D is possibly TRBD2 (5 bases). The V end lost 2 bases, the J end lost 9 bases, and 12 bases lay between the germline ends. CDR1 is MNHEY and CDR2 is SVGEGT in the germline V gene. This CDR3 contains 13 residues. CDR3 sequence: CASSYGGRATQYF. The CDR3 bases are TGTGCCAGCAGTTACGGTGGGCGGGCCACGCAGTATTTT.